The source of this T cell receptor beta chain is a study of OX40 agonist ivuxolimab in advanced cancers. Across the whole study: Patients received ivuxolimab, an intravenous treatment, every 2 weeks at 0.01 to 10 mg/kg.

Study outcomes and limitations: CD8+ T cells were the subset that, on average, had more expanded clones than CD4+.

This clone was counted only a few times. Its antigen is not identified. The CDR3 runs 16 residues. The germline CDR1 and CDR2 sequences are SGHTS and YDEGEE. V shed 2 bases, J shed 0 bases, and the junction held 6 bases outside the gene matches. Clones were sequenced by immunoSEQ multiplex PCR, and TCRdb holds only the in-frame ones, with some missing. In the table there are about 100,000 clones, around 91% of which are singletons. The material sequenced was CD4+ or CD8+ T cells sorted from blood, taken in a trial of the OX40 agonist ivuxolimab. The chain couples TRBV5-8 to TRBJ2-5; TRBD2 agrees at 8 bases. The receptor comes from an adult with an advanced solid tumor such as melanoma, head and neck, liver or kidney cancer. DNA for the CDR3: TGTGCCAGCAGCTTTACTAGCGGACCGTACCAAGAGACCCAGTACTTC. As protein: CASSFTSGPYQETQYF.